This T cell receptor beta chain was recorded in a study of T cell repertoires in cytomegalovirus infection (dated by TCRdb to the late 2010s). For context, the study as a whole: Because public TCR beta signatures pointed to carriage of CMV infection together with the matching HLA type, the HLA type of each donor mattered for the analysis. Here is what the overall study found, with its caveats: The ex vivo response was dominated by HLA-C-restricted CMV-specific TCR beta clonotypes, and the single most frequent clonotype in two of eight donors was supplied by these HLA-C-restricted clonotypes. In both this cohort and an independent cohort of some 350 donors, the cumulative frequency of public TCR beta family members distinguished carriers of CMV infection plus the relevant HLA type.

The sample holds many counts of this clonotype. Its antigen is still unknown. One base away there is no much larger clone; base qualities are not given. The germline V gene yields MDHEN for CDR1 and SYDVKM for CDR2. The CDR3 holds 15 amino acids from the cysteine to the phenylalanine. Solely the CDR3 DNA is kept, with 45 bases framed from the first base. V loses 5 bases at its end and J loses 2 bases; junction bases beyond the gene matches: 8. TCRdb shows the sequencer as Illumina HiSeq 1500. TCRdb handled the public reads itself, with Q25 trimming in fastp and clone calling in MiXCR, and kept productive beta chains. CDR3 protein sequences are deduplicated, and each keeps its most common genes and DNA. The sample table holds under 850,000 distinct CDR3 sequences, of which less than 40% were seen once. Clones ranked in the top ten supply roughly 2.8% of the sample.

The chain was built from TRBV28 and TRBJ2-7; 8 bases in the junction line up with TRBD1. Sequencing used PBMCs. The TCR comes from a human donor in good health (CMV status not recorded). Some clones in this sample may be carry-over from other donors' samples. Here the CDR3 is given as CASSVGTGNTYEQYF. The nucleotide sequence reads TGTGCCAGCAGTGTCGGGACAGGCAACACCTACGAGCAGTACTTC. The CDR3, completed at both ends by the reference TRBV28 and TRBJ2-7 genes, gives the full variable domain DVKVTQSSRYLVKRTGEKVFLECVQDMDHENMFWYRQDPGLGLRLIYFSYDVKMKEKGDIPEGYSVSREKKERFSLILESASTNQTSMYLCASSVGTGNTYEQYFGPGTRLTVT.